Sequencing of this T cell receptor beta chain was carried out in a study of cytomegalovirus exposure and HLA in healthy donors. The CDR3 covers 15 residues. From germline, CDR1 is MNHEY and CDR2 SMNVEV (reference sequence). With 0 bases removed from V and 8 bases from J, the gap between germline ends came to 16 bases. Use of 60 Vbeta and 13 Jbeta primers characterized the PCR. Profiled with immunoSEQ multiplex PCR; TCRdb holds only in-frame clones, not every one. The sample has 150,000 to 200,000 clones; just over 70% are singletons. The TCR originated in a man aged 18 to 35 in good health and CMV-seropositive. Sequencing was done on a sample of PBMCs. The chain combines TRBV27 with TRBJ1-2; TRBD1 is a possible D gene (5 bases). The CDR3 loop reads CASSLSLPGGTGYTF. In DNA form, the CDR3 reads TGTGCCAGCAGTTTATCCCTCCCCGGGGGGACGGGCTACACCTTC.